This T cell receptor beta chain came from a study of OX40 agonist ivuxolimab in advanced cancers. Whole-study results and caveats: CD4+ and CD8+ blood T cells expanded clonally by week 6 at 0.1 to 3.0 mg/kg. Some of the nonresponding patients also showed low levels of normalized T-cell clonal expansion. Not determined was the antigen specificity of the expanded peripheral T cells.

Concerning this clone itself: Its antigen is not identified.

Germline CDR1 reads KGHSH; CDR2 reads LQKENI. CDR3 length: 18 residues. V gave up 0 bases and J gave up 2 bases; unmatched junction bases: 8. Some clones are missing from TCRdb's copy, which holds only in-frame ones; the method was immunoSEQ multiplex PCR. The table shows 48,000 or so clones, with about 81% occurring only once. The starting material was CD4+ or CD8+ T cells sorted from blood, obtained in a trial of the OX40 agonist ivuxolimab. The receptor was derived from an adult with an advanced solid tumor such as melanoma, head and neck, liver or kidney cancer. This chain connects TRBV18 to TRBJ2-2, with 8 bases identical to TRBD1. The CDR3, as DNA: TGTGCCAGCTCACCACCGAATTCCAGGGGGCTTAACACCGGGGAGCTGTTTTTT. It specifies CASSPPNSRGLNTGELFF.